These T cell receptor beta chains were read from a single sample in a study of tumor-infiltrating lymphocytes in primary liver carcinoma. TCRdb fed the multiplex PCR reads into MiXCR, producing one record per CDR3 protein. The sample shows more than 70,000 distinct CDR3 sequences, 69% of them seen only once. Sequencing was performed on tumor-adjacent normal liver tissue. The receptors come from a man in his forties or fifties with primary liver carcinoma and hepatitis B virus infection. Each CDR3 is given with its conserved first and last residue. Each record gives: V gene, CDR3 protein.

>TRBV2
CASIVRGENEQFF
>TRBV11-2
CASSSYWGTRSYQYF
>TRBV30
CAVEGAGKEKLFF
>TRBV29-1
CSLWDPGQDYGYTF
>TRBV10-2
CASRHTDTQYF
>TRBV4-3
CASSQHGRTEVKLFF
>TRBV28
CASSWGTSGGQFF
>TRBV11-2
CASSLDGPSGRYEQHF
>TRBV7-8
CASSMASDQPQHF
>TRBV4-2
CASSQAASRASYGQYF
>TRBV25-1
CASSRRIYNEQFF
>TRBV11-2
CVSSLAAGDVNEQFF
>TRBV11-2
CVSSPSTGGSYEQYF
>TRBV30
CVWSRIGDGEKLFF
>TRBV11-3
CASSPVIKINYGYTF
>TRBV6-2/TRBV6-3
CANSYSGSPRELFF
>TRBV10-3
CAIGELRASYEQYF
>TRBV11-2
CTSSSMTDPGYEQYF
>TRBV6-1
CAGSEGTGDEQFF
>TRBV11-2
CANSYTSAHLYNEQFF
>TRBV11-1
CASSLPGTSGTKTIRYF
>TRBV6-1
CASSDRGPTDTQCF
>TRBV4-1
CATSQERTATTNERLSF
>TRBV5-1
CASSSEGGGGSEYGYAQYF
>TRBV24-1
CATSDRRLAGTDGQFF
>TRBV7-8
CASSFPREETQYF
>TRBV12-3/TRBV12-4
CASSPRTGLLFF
>TRBV12-3/TRBV12-4
CASSLSGYYNEQFF
>TRBV10-3
CTISDRQGDSPLHF
>TRBV29-1
CIAGGGSNQPQHF
>TRBV11-2
CASSLARLSLGKKETQYF
>TRBV12-3/TRBV12-4
CASERTSVYNEQFF
>TRBV11-2
CATSFQYTGELLF
>TRBV28
CASSAPAGVYEQYF
>TRBV12-3/TRBV12-4
CASNSAGTGTYGYTF
>TRBV4-3
CASNQDWGAGNQPQHF
>TRBV4-3
CASSQDLPSGTSGRTDTQYF
>TRBV5-1
CASSLYGGSSPLHF
>TRBV29-1
CSATEAVDEQFF
>TRBV4-1
CTSSRGLGAYQQYF
>TRBV4-1
CASSQEERNTGELFF
>TRBV11-2
CASSFNRGLAGVGEQFF
>TRBV9
CASSVDGGNSYEQYF
>TRBV6-5
CASSYSTSGHNEQFF
>TRBV6-6
CASTAGALYGYTF
>TRBV6-5
CAISRRATYNEQFF
>TRBV7-9
CASSLVGQTYNEQFF
>TRBV12-3/TRBV12-4
CARMTSGRYNEQFF
>TRBV14
CASGRDRGVTKFF
>TRBV19
CASNLPTLSSYNEQFF
>TRBV6-1
CASEASVRVNTEAFF